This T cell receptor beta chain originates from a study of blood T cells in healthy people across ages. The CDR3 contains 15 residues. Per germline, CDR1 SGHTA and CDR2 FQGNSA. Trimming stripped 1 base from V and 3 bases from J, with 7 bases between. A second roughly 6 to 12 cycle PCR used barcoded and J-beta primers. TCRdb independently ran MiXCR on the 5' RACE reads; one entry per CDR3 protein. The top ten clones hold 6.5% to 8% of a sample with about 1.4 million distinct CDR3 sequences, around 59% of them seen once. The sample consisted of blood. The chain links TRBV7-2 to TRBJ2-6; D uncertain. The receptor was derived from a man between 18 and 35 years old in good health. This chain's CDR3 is CASSLVGLGANVLTF. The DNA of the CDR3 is TGTGCCAGCAGCTTAGTTGGTCTTGGGGCCAACGTCCTGACTTTC.